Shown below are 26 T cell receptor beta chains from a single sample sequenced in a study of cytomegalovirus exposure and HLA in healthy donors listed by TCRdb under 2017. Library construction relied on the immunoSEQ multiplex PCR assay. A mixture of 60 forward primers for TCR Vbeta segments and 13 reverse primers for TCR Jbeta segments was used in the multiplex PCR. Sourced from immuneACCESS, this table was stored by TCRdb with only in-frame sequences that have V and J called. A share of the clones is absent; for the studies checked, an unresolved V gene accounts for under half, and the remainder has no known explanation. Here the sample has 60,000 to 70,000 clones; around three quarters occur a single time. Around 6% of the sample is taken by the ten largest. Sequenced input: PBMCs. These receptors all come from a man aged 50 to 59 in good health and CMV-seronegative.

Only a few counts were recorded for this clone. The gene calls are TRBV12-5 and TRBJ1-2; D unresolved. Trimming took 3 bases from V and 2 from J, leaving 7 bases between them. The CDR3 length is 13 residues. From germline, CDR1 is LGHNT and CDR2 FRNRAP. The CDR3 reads CASGFSPNYGYTF. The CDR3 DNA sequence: TGTGCTAGTGGTTTCTCCCCGAACTATGGCTACACCTTC.

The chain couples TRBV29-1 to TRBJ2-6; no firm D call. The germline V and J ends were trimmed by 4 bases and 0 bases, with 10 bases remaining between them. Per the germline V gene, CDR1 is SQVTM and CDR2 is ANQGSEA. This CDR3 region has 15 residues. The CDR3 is CSVVRTASGANVLTF. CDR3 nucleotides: TGCAGCGTTGTTCGCACAGCCTCTGGGGCCAACGTCCTGACTTTC.

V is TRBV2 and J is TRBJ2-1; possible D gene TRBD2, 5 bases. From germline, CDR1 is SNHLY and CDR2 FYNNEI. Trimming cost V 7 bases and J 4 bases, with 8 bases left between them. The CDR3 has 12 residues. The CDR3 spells CASTGEYNEQFF. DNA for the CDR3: TGTGCCAGCACCGGGGAATACAATGAGCAGTTCTTC.

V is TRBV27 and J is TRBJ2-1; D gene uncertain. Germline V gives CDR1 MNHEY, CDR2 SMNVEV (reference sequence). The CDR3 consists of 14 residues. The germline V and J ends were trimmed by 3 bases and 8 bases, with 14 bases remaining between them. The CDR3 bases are TGTGCCAGCAGTTTTGTAGCTCATACGGATGAGCAGTTCTTC. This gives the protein CASSFVAHTDEQFF.

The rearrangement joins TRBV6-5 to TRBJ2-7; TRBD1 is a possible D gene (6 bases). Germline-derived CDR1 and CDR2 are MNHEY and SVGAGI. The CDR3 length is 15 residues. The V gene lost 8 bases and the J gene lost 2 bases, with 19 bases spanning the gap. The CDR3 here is CASRQGQGGPYEQYF. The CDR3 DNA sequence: TGTGCCAGCCGGCAGGGGCAGGGCGGGCCCTACGAGCAGTACTTC.

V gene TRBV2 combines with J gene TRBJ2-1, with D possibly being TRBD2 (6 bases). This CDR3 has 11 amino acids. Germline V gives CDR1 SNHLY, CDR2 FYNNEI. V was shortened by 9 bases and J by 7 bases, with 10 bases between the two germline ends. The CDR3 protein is CASGGRNEQFF. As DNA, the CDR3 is TGTGCCAGTGGTGGGAGGAATGAGCAGTTCTTC. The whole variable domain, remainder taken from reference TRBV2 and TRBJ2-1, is EPEVTQTPSHQVTQMGQEVILRCVPISNHLYFYWYRQILGQKVEFLVSFYNNEISEKSEIFDDQFSVERPDGSNFTLKIRSTKLEDSAMYFCASGGRNEQFFGPGTRLTVL.

The CDR3 sequence is CASSQGQGAASAFF. The CDR3 coding sequence is TGTGCCAGCAGCCAAGGACAGGGGGCCGCATCGGCTTTCTTT. The chain carries TRBV4-2 and TRBJ1-1; 10 bases are shared with TRBD1. This CDR3 spans 14 amino acids. Germline V CDR1 and CDR2: LGHNA, YNFKEQ. V lost 1 base to trimming and J lost 11 bases; unmatched junction nucleotides: 7.

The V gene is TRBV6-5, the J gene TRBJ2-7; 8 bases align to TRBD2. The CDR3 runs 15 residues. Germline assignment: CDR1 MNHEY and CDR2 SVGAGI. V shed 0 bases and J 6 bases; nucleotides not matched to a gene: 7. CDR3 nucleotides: TGTGCCAGCAGTTACTCAATAGCGGGACTTGGCGAGCAGTACTTC. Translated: CASSYSIAGLGEQYF.

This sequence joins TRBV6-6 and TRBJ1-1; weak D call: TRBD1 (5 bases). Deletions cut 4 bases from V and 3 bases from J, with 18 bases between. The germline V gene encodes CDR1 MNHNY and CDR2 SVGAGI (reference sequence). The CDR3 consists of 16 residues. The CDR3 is CASSSQIGAGDTEAFF. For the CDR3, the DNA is TGTGCCAGCAGTTCCCAAATTGGGGCTGGGGACACTGAAGCTTTCTTT.

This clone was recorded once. The CDR3 sequence: CASSVGTGDTYEQYF. The CDR3 nucleotides read TGTGCCAGCAGCGTCGGGACAGGGGACACCTACGAGCAGTACTTC. The chain combines TRBV2 with TRBJ2-7, with 10 positions matching TRBD1. Trimming removed 6 bases from V and 2 bases from J; junction bases left unmatched: 7. The CDR3 covers 15 residues. Germline assignment: CDR1 SNHLY and CDR2 FYNNEI.

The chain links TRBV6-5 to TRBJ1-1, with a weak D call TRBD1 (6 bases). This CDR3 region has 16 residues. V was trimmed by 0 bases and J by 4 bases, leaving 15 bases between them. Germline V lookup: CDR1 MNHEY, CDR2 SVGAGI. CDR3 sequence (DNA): TGTGCCAGCAGTTACTCGACGGGGGGCGCAGGCACTGAAGCTTTCTTT. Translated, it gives CASSYSTGGAGTEAFF.

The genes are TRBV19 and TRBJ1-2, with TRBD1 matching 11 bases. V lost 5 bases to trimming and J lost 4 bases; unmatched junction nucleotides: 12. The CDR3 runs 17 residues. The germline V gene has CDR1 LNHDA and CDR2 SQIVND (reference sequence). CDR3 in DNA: TGTGCCAGTAGTGTCGCCGGGACAGGGGGATTTGGCTATGGCTACACCTTC. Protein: CASSVAGTGGFGYGYTF.

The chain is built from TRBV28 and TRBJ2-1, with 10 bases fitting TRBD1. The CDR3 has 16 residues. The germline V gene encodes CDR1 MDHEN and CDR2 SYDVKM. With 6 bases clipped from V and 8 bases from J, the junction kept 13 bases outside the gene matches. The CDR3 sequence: CASRNKDRGIKDEQFF. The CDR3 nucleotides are TGTGCCAGCAGAAACAAGGACAGGGGGATTAAGGATGAGCAGTTCTTC.

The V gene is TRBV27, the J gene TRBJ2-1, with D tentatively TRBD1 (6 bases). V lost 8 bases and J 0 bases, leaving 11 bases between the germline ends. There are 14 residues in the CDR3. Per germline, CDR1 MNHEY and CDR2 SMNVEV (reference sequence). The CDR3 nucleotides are TGTGCCAGCGGATGGACAGTCTCCTACAATGAGCAGTTCTTC. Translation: CASGWTVSYNEQFF.

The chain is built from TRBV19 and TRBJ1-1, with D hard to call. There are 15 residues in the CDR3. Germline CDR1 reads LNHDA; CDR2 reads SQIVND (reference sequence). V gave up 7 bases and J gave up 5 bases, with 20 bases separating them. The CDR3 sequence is CASTRKGFAGTEAFF. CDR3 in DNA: TGTGCCAGTACCCGTAAGGGTTTTGCGGGAACTGAAGCTTTCTTT. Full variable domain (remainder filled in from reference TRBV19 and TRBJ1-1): DGGITQSPKYLFRKEGQNVTLSCEQNLNHDAMYWYRQDPGQGLRLIYYSQIVNDFQKGDIAEGYSVSREKKESFPLTVTSAQKNPTAFYLCASTRKGFAGTEAFFGQGTRLTVV.

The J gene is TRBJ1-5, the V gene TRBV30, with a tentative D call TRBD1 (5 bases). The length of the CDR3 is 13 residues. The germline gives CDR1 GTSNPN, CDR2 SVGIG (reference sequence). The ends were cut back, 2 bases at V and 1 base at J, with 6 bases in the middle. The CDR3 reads CAWSRTSNQPQHF. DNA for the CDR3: TGTGCCTGGAGTCGGACAAGCAATCAGCCCCAGCATTTT.

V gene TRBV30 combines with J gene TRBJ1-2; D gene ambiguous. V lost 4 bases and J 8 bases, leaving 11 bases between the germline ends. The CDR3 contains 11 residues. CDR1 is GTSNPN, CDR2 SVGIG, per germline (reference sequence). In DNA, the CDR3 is TGTGCCTGGACGATTCTGGAGGGCTACACCTTC. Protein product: CAWTILEGYTF.

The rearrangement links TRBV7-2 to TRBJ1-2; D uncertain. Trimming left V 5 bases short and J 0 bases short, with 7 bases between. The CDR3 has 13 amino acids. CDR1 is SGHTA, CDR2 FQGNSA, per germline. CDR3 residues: CASSTGTNYGYTF. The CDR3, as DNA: TGTGCCAGCAGCACCGGTACTAACTATGGCTACACCTTC.

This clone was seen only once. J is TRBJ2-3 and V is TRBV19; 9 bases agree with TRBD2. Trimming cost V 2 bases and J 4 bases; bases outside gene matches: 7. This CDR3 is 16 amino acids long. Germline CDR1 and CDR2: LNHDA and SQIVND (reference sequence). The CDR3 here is CASSIWGGGAPDTQYF. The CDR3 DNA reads TGTGCCAGTAGTATATGGGGCGGGGGGGCACCAGATACGCAGTATTTT.

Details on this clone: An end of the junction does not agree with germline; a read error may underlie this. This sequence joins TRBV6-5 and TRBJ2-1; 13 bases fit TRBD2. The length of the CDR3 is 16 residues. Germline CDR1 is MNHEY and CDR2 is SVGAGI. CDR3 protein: CASGYEGLAGRDEQFF. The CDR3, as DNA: TGTGCCAGCGGTTACGAGGGACTAGCGGGACGCGATGAGCAGTTCTTC.

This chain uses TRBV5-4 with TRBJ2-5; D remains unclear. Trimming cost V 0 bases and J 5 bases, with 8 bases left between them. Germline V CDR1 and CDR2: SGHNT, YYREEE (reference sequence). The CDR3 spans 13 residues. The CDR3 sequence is CASSLGSGETQYF. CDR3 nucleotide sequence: TGTGCCAGCAGCTTGGGGAGTGGGGAGACCCAGTACTTC. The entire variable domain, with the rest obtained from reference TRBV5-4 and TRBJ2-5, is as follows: ETGVTQSPTHLIKTRGQQVTLRCSSQSGHNTVSWYQQALGQGPQFIFQYYREEENGRGNFPPRFSGLQFPNYSSELNVNALELDDSALYLCASSLGSGETQYFGPGTRLLVL.

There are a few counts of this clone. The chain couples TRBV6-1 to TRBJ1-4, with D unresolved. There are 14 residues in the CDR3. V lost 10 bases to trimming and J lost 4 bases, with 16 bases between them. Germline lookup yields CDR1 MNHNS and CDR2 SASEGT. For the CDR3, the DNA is TGTGCCACCTCAAACGGGAGGCGTAATGAAAAACTGTTTTTT. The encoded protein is CATSNGRRNEKLFF.

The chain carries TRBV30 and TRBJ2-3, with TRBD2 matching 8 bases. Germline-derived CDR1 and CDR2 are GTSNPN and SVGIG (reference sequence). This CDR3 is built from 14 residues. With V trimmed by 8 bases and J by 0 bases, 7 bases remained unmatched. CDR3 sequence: CAKGSGGSTDTQYF. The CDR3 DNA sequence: TGTGCCAAAGGGAGCGGGGGAAGCACAGATACGCAGTATTTT.

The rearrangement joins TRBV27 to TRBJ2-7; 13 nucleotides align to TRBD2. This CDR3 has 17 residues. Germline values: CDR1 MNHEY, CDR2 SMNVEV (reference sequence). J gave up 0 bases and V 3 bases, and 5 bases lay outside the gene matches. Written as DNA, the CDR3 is TGTGCCAGCAGTTTGTACGGGACTAGCGGGGACTCCTACGAGCAGTACTTC. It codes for CASSLYGTSGDSYEQYF.

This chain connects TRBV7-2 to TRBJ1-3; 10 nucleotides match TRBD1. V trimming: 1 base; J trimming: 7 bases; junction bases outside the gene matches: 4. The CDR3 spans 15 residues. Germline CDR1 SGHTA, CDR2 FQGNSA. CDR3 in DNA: TGTGCCAGCAGCTTAGGGGGACAGGGGAAGAACACCATATATTTT. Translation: CASSLGGQGKNTIYF.

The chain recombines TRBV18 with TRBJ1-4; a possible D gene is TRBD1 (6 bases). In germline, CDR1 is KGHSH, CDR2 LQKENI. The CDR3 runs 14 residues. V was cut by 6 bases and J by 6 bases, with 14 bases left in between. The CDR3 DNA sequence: TGTGCCAGCTCCCTGGGGACACGGGATGAAAAACTGTTTTTT. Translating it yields CASSLGTRDEKLFF.